Below, 2 T cell receptor beta chains from the same sample are listed, as sequenced in a study of T cell responses to AZD1222 COVID-19 vaccine (dated by TCRdb to the early 2020s). Taken with the paper, the label for time point translates to: baseline before first vaccination. Libraries were constructed by the immunoSEQ multiplex PCR assay. The table was pulled from immuneACCESS by TCRdb, which kept in-frame rearrangements only. Such tables lose some clones; where checked, under half of the loss comes from unresolved V genes, and the rest has no known cause. The sample table holds around 110,000 clones, of which roughly nine tenths were seen once. Together, the top ten hold about 5% of the sample. The source was peripheral blood, collected on day 0 of AZD1222 vaccination. These receptors originate from an adult in good health.

This sequence joins TRBV18 and TRBJ2-5; TRBD2 is a possible D gene (5 bases). Germline CDR1 and CDR2: KGHSH and LQKENI. V was clipped by 6 bases and J by 3 bases, with 14 bases between them. The CDR3 extends over 14 amino acids. DNA for the CDR3: TGTGCCAGCTCCTTACGGGAAATCAAAGAGACCCAGTACTTC. Translated, it gives CASSLREIKETQYF. Drawing the rest from reference TRBV18 and TRBJ2-5, the complete variable domain is NAGVMQNPRHLVRRRGQEARLRCSPMKGHSHVYWYRQLPEEGLKFMVYLQKENIIDESGMPKERFSAEFPKEGPSILRIQQVVRGDSAAYFCASSLREIKETQYFGPGTRLLVL.

In DNA form, the CDR3 reads TGCGCCAGCAGCTTGGATCCGTCGGGACAGACACGCTACGAGCAGTACTTC. Protein product: CASSLDPSGQTRYEQYF. J is TRBJ2-7 and V is TRBV5-1; 7 bases match TRBD1. The CDR3 spans 17 residues. CDR1 and CDR2 from the germline V gene are SGHRS and YFSETQ. Losses at the gene ends were 0 bases for V and 3 bases for J; bases not matched to a gene: 12.